One sample yielded the 16 T cell receptor beta chains listed below, sequenced in a study of OX40 agonist ivuxolimab in advanced cancers. Receptor amplification or capture employed the immunoSEQ multiplex PCR assay. The source is immuneACCESS, and TCRdb retained only in-frame sequences with V and J called. Part of the clones is not carried over; for the studies checked, unresolved V genes explain less than half of this, and the remainder is unexplained. Across this sample there are approximately 68,000 clones, with about 90% seen only once. Of the sample, roughly 4.2% is held by the ten largest clones. Sequenced here: CD4+ or CD8+ T cells sorted from blood, sampled in a trial of the OX40 agonist ivuxolimab. These receptors were obtained from an adult with an advanced solid tumor such as melanoma, head and neck, liver or kidney cancer.

The chain links TRBV9 to TRBJ1-4; unclear D gene. This CDR3 region has 16 residues. The V end was cut by 0 bases, the J end by 8 bases, with 17 bases between. Germline V CDR1 and CDR2: SGDLS, YYNGEE. In nucleotides, the CDR3 is TGTGCCAGCAGCGTAGTTGGTCAAGGGCAAGGGGAAAAACTGTTTTTT. Protein: CASSVVGQGQGEKLFF.

This clone has just a few counts. In the same sample, other DNA sequences code for this CDR3. The rearrangement links TRBV2 to TRBJ2-2; 10 bases are a match to TRBD2. This CDR3 has 15 amino acids. The V gene's germline CDR1 is SNHLY and CDR2 FYNNEI. J gave up 9 bases and V 5 bases, and 9 bases lay outside the gene matches. Here the CDR3 DNA reads TGTGCCAGCAGTTTGGCCCTAGCGGGAGTTAGGGAGCTGTTTTTT. Protein sequence: CASSLALAGVRELFF.

The rearrangement links TRBV6-5 to TRBJ1-1, with D possibly TRBD1 on 5 matching bases. CDR3 size: 13 residues. Trimming removed 7 bases at V and 4 bases at J, with 13 bases between. CDR1 is MNHEY and CDR2 is SVGAGI in the germline V gene. CDR3 region: CASTHGGSTEAFF. CDR3 coding DNA: TGTGCCAGCACCCACGGGGGGAGCACTGAAGCTTTCTTT.

CDR3 nucleotide sequence: TGTGCCACCAGGAGAGAGGGGGGGGCCTTTACAGAGACCCAGTACTTC. Its translation: CATRREGGAFTETQYF. V gene TRBV27 combines with J gene TRBJ2-5, with D perhaps matching TRBD2 (7 bases). The length of the CDR3 is 16 residues. The V gene lost 10 bases and the J gene lost 4 bases, with 25 bases spanning the gap. Germline loops: CDR1 MNHEY, CDR2 SMNVEV (reference sequence).

This chain uses TRBV19 with TRBJ1-3; D remains ambiguous. CDR3 length: 16 residues. Germline CDR1 reads LNHDA; CDR2 reads SQIVND (reference sequence). V dropped 5 bases and J dropped 0 bases, with 14 bases sitting between them. Here the CDR3 reads CASSWQPSFSGNTIYF. The CDR3 nucleotides are TGTGCCAGTAGTTGGCAGCCCTCCTTCTCTGGAAACACCATATATTTT.

The gene calls are TRBV6-5 and TRBJ2-7, with 9 bases that match TRBD2. The CDR3 covers 15 residues. Germline V CDR1 and CDR2: MNHEY, SVGAGI. The V and J ends lost 2 bases and 4 bases, in that order; junction bases with no gene match: 6. The CDR3: CASSYRRGGRYEQYF. The DNA for the CDR3 is TGTGCCAGCAGTTACAGGCGGGGGGGCCGGTACGAGCAGTACTTC.

The chain recombines TRBV10-3 with TRBJ2-5; D possibly corresponds to TRBD1 (6 bases). The DNA end lines up better with TRBJ2-7; the J call may be wrong. CDR1 is ENHRY, CDR2 SYGVKD, per germline. The CDR3 sequence is 14 residues long. The DNA for the CDR3 is TGTGCCATCAGTGAGCAGGGGCCAAACTACGAGCAGTACTTC. Translating it yields CAISEQGPNYEQYF.

The genes are TRBV7-9 and TRBJ1-2; 8 nucleotides line up with TRBD1. This CDR3 comprises 16 residues. Unmatched junction bases numbered 5, after V lost 0 bases and J lost 2 bases. The germline CDR1 and CDR2 sequences are SEHNR and FQNEAQ (reference sequence). The CDR3 region is CASSLAGGQGNYGYTF. The CDR3, as DNA: TGTGCCAGCAGCTTAGCGGGAGGACAGGGAAACTATGGCTACACCTTC.

J is TRBJ1-6 and V is TRBV27; D is unresolved. Germline V lookup: CDR1 MNHEY, CDR2 SMNVEV (reference sequence). Trimming pared 4 bases from V and 2 bases from J, leaving 12 bases between. There are 16 residues in the CDR3. CDR3 region: CASSYGISAYNSPLHF. CDR3 sequence (DNA): TGTGCCAGCAGTTATGGTATCTCCGCCTATAATTCACCCCTCCACTTT.

The chain is built from TRBV7-2 and TRBJ1-2; 9 nucleotides align to TRBD1. Germline V lookup: CDR1 SGHTA, CDR2 FQGNSA. With V trimmed by 6 bases and J by 6 bases, 5 bases remained unmatched. This CDR3 spans 13 amino acids. The CDR3, as DNA: TGTGCCAGCAGTCCCGGGACAGGGAATGGCTACACCTTC. This codes for CASSPGTGNGYTF.

The V gene is TRBV6-5, the J gene TRBJ1-2; D call uncertain. The germline gives CDR1 MNHEY, CDR2 SVGAGI. CDR3 size: 15 residues. Trimming pared 0 bases from V and 4 bases from J, leaving 12 bases between. CDR3 region: CASSYSTQAFYGYTF. Written as DNA, the CDR3 is TGTGCCAGCAGTTACTCGACGCAGGCTTTCTATGGCTACACCTTC.

J is TRBJ2-5 and V is TRBV9; no definite D call. CDR1 and CDR2 from the germline V gene are SGDLS and YYNGEE. V lost 4 bases, J lost 7 bases, and 14 bases lay in between. This CDR3 is built from 13 residues. CDR3 in amino acids: CASSTDGSGTQYF. In nucleotides, the CDR3 is TGTGCCAGCAGCACCGACGGATCTGGGACCCAGTACTTC. The whole variable domain, remainder taken from reference TRBV9 and TRBJ2-5, is DSGVTQTPKHLITATGQRVTLRCSPRSGDLSVYWYQQSLDQGLQFLIQYYNGEERAKGNILERFSAQQFPDLHSELNLSSLELGDSALYFCASSTDGSGTQYFGPGTRLLVL.

The chain recombines TRBV2 with TRBJ2-7; 12 bases fit TRBD2. Unmatched junction bases numbered 5, after V lost 8 bases and J lost 6 bases. This CDR3 has 13 amino acids. Germline V gene sequence: CDR1 SNHLY, CDR2 FYNNEI. The CDR3 DNA reads as TGTGCCAGCCACAGGACTAGCGGGGCCGAGCAGTACTTC. It yields the protein CASHRTSGAEQYF.

The V and J genes are TRBV6-5 and TRBJ1-1; possibly TRBD1 for D (6 bases). The V end lost 4 bases, the J end lost 2 bases, and 14 bases lay between the germline ends. The length of the CDR3 is 15 residues. Germline lookup yields CDR1 MNHEY and CDR2 SVGAGI. The CDR3 loop is CASSSRGVPNTEAFF. CDR3 in DNA: TGTGCCAGCAGTTCTAGGGGGGTCCCAAACACTGAAGCTTTCTTT.

This rearrangement joins TRBV5-1 to TRBJ2-7, with D possibly matching TRBD1 (6 bases). Trimming stripped 7 bases from V and 6 bases from J, with 14 bases between. The CDR3 totals 12 residues. Germline lookup yields CDR1 SGHRS and CDR2 YFSETQ. CDR3 protein: CASSPQGVEQYF. The CDR3 DNA sequence: TGCGCCAGCTCCCCACAGGGCGTCGAGCAGTACTTC.

The chain uses TRBV7-9 and TRBJ1-1; D not certain. V lost 2 bases and J lost 8, with 9 bases in between. CDR1 SEHNR and CDR2 FQNEAQ come from the germline V gene (reference sequence). This CDR3 has 12 residues. CDR3 sequence (DNA): TGTGCCAGCAGCTTAAGTGTGGGGGAAGCTTTCTTT. Translation: CASSLSVGEAFF.